The subject of this entry is one T cell receptor beta chain. The CDR3 is 13 residues long. V was trimmed by 8 bases and J by 1 base, leaving 9 bases between them. Germline CDR1 and CDR2: ENHRY and SYGVKD. A second about 7 to 12 cycle PCR used barcoded and J-beta primers. MiXCR was run by TCRdb on the 5' RACE reads, yielding one entry per CDR3 protein. The data show hundreds of thousands of distinct CDR3 sequences, around a fifth seen once. The source of the sample is a study of blood T cells in healthy people across ages. This TCR was sampled from a man between 70 and 80 years old in good health. The chain recombines TRBV10-3 with TRBJ2-1; D remains ambiguous. The sequenced material came from blood. CDR3 sequence: CAISLDSYNEQFF. CDR3 in DNA: TGTGCCATCTCCCTAGATTCCTACAATGAGCAGTTCTTC.